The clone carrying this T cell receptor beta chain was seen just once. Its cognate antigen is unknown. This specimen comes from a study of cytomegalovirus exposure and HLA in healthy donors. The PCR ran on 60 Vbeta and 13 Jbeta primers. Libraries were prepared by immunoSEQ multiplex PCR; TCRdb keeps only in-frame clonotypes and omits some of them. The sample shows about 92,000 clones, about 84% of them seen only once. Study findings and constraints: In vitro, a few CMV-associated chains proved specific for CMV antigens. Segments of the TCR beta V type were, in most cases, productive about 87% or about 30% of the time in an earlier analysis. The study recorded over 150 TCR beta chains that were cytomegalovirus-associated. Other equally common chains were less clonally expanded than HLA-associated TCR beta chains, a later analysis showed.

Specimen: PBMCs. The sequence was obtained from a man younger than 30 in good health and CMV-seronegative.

The CDR3 is CASSRAGDEWAYEQYF. CDR3 DNA sequence: TGTGCCAGCAGCCGGGCGGGTGACGAGTGGGCCTACGAGCAGTACTTC. The gene calls are TRBV5-6 and TRBJ2-7; D might be TRBD2 (5 bases). With 4 bases removed from V and 2 bases from J, the gap between germline ends came to 19 bases. There are 16 residues in the CDR3. CDR1 is SGHDT, CDR2 YYEEEE, per germline. Complete variable domain (other parts from reference TRBV5-6 and TRBJ2-7): DAGVTQSPTHLIKTRGQQVTLRCSPKSGHDTVSWYQQALGQGPQFIFQYYEEEERQRGNFPDRFSGHQFPNYSSELNVNALLLGDSALYLCASSRAGDEWAYEQYFGPGTRLTVT.